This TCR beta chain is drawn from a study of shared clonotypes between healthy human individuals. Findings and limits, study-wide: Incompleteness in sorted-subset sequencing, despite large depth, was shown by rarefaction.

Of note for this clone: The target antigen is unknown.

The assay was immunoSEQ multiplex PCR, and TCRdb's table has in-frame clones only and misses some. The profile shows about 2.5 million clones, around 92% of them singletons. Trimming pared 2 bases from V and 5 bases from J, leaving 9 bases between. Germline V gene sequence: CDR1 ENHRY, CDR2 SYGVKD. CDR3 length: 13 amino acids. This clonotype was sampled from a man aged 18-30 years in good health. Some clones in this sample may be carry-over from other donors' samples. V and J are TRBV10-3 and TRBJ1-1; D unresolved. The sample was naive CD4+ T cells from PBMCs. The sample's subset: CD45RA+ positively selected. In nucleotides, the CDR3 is TGTGCCATCAGTGAGACCCCCGGAACTGAAGCTTTCTTT. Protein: CAISETPGTEAFF.